The sequence of this T cell receptor beta chain was determined in a study of patients and donors after allogeneic stem cell transplantation. V was clipped by 8 bases and J by 4 bases, with 18 bases between them. This CDR3 spans 15 amino acids. Germline assignment: CDR1 MDHEN and CDR2 SYDVKM. Via MiXCR, TCRdb re-called the RT-PCR reads, giving one row per CDR3 protein. Among over 200,000 distinct CDR3 sequences, around 41% were seen once, and the ten largest hold around 10%. V is TRBV28 and J is TRBJ1-5; D is undetermined. The sequenced sample consisted of blood, either unsorted or a sorted T cell fraction (not recorded which). This clonotype was obtained from a human donor who was either an allogeneic HSCT recipient or a stem cell or donor lymphocyte infusion donor (not recorded which). It is not recorded whose cells these are; they may come from a transplant donor. The CDR3 nucleotides read TGTGCCAGCGTATTGTCCGGGTCCGGGAATCAGCCCCAGCATTTT. It codes for CASVLSGSGNQPQHF.